Listed here are 18 T cell receptor beta chains from one sample, sequenced in a study of blood T cell repertoires in COVID-19. Data came from immunoSEQ multiplex PCR; TCRdb stores just in-frame clones and leaves some out. The table shows some 200,000 clones, with roughly 80% occurring only once. The sample was peripheral blood. These receptors all stem from a woman over 75 with COVID-19, enrolled during active disease.

This clone occurred a few times. The chain joins TRBV7-8 to TRBJ1-1; D possibly corresponds to TRBD1 (5 bases). Germline V gene lookup returns CDR1 SGHVS and CDR2 FQNEAQ. The CDR3 consists of 16 residues. The V end was cut by 5 bases, the J end by 4 bases, with 20 bases between. The CDR3 reads CASSPSGVGRGTEAFF. CDR3 DNA: TGTGCCAGCAGCCCGAGTGGGGTTGGGAGGGGCACTGAAGCTTTCTTT.

V usage is TRBV7-8 and J usage is TRBJ1-1; D perhaps matches TRBD1 (6 bases). Trimming took off 4 bases at V and 5 bases at J, with 11 bases between the two ends. The CDR3 is 13 residues long. Germline V CDR1 and CDR2: SGHVS, FQNEAQ. Here the CDR3 reads CASSSAGVTEAFF. The CDR3 nucleotides are TGTGCCAGCAGCTCGGCAGGGGTTACTGAAGCTTTCTTT.

The V call is TRBV10-3, the J call TRBJ1-5; D is perhaps TRBD1 (6 bases). The germline V gene has CDR1 ENHRY and CDR2 SYGVKD. The CDR3 contains 15 residues. V was clipped by 0 bases and J by 5 bases, with 11 bases between them. CDR3 in DNA: TGTGCCATCAGTGAGTCGAGCAGGGGCTATCAGCCCCAGCATTTT. This codes for CAISESSRGYQPQHF.

This clone occurred once. The chain couples TRBV4-1 to TRBJ1-4; TRBD1 agrees at 7 bases. V was clipped by 0 bases and J by 8 bases; unmatched bases: 6. The CDR3 is 15 amino acids. From germline, CDR1 is MGHRA and CDR2 YSYEKL. The CDR3 DNA is TGCGCCAGCAGCCAAGAAACAGGGGTCGAGGAAAAACTGTTTTTT. Its translation is CASSQETGVEEKLFF.

This clone has a single count. This chain connects TRBV5-1 to TRBJ2-5, with a tentative D call TRBD2 (5 bases). Trimming left V 1 base short and J 1 base short, with 14 bases between. Germline CDR1 reads SGHRS; CDR2 reads YFSETQ. The CDR3 is 16 residues long. The CDR3 sequence: CASSLSDTSLQETQYF. The CDR3 nucleotides read TGCGCCAGCAGCTTGTCTGACACTAGTCTCCAAGAGACCCAGTACTTC.

The chain couples TRBV29-1 to TRBJ2-7; D possibly corresponds to TRBD1 (6 bases). The CDR3 is 13 amino acids. Germline V CDR1 and CDR2: SQVTM, ANQGSEA. The V gene lost 5 bases and the J gene lost 0 bases, with 11 bases spanning the gap. The CDR3 protein is CSVSTGSSYEQYF. The CDR3 coding sequence is TGCAGCGTTTCGACAGGATCCTCCTACGAGCAGTACTTC.

This clone was recorded a few times. This chain connects TRBV4-2 to TRBJ1-1; D gene uncertain. From germline, CDR1 is LGHNA and CDR2 YNFKEQ. V lost 1 base and J lost 0, with 9 bases in between. The length of the CDR3 is 15 residues. CDR3 bases: TGTGCCAGCAGCCAAGGCGTCCTATTGAACACTGAAGCTTTCTTT. Encoded protein: CASSQGVLLNTEAFF.

The genes are TRBV19 and TRBJ2-5, with no clear D. The CDR3 loop spans 13 amino acids. Trimming removed 5 bases from V and 2 bases from J, with 9 bases in between. The V gene's germline CDR1 is LNHDA and CDR2 SQIVND (reference sequence). CDR3 protein: CASSPRVQETQYF. The CDR3 DNA reads as TGTGCCAGTAGTCCCCGGGTGCAAGAGACCCAGTACTTC.

The chain has TRBV10-3 and TRBJ1-2; D is unresolved. Deletions cut 10 bases from V and 4 bases from J, with 19 bases between. Per germline, CDR1 ENHRY and CDR2 SYGVKD. The CDR3 is made up of 14 amino acids. This CDR3 is CATTLGPSGYGYTF. As DNA, the CDR3 is TGTGCCACCACTCTTGGACCGAGCGGCTATGGCTACACCTTC.

This clone was detected once. The chain is built from TRBV6-9 and TRBJ2-7; D is unclear. CDR1 and CDR2 from the germline V gene are MNHGY and SVAAGI. The CDR3 has 14 residues. The V and J ends lost 2 bases and 2 bases respectively, with 10 bases between them. CDR3 loop: CASSYKTNPYEQYF. CDR3 sequence (DNA): TGTGCCAGCAGTTATAAAACAAACCCCTACGAGCAGTACTTC.

The chain employs TRBV3-1 (or the pseudogene TRBV3-2) and TRBJ2-4; D is unresolved. Germline V gene lookup returns CDR1 LGHDT and CDR2 YNNKEL (reference sequence). Trimming removed 5 bases from V and 3 bases from J, with 8 bases in between. The CDR3 runs 13 residues. CDR3 DNA sequence: TGTGCCAGCAGCATCGACAACAAAAACATTCAGTACTTC. Translated, it gives CASSIDNKNIQYF.

The V gene is TRBV9, the J gene TRBJ2-3; TRBD1 matches at 9 bases. Trimming took 7 bases from V and 5 from J; bases not matched to a gene: 8. Germline V gene lookup returns CDR1 SGDLS and CDR2 YYNGEE. This CDR3 has 14 amino acids. The CDR3 nucleotides are TGTGCCAGCGCGAAACAGGGGGCTGGAGATACGCAGTATTTT. Protein: CASAKQGAGDTQYF. The full variable domain, in which reference TRBV9 and TRBJ2-3 provide the parts outside the CDR3, is DSGVTQTPKHLITATGQRVTLRCSPRSGDLSVYWYQQSLDQGLQFLIQYYNGEERAKGNILERFSAQQFPDLHSELNLSSLELGDSALYFCASAKQGAGDTQYFGPGTRLTVL.

The chain carries TRBV13 and TRBJ2-7; tentatively, D is TRBD2 (6 bases). The CDR3 consists of 12 residues. CDR1 is PRHDT and CDR2 is FYEKMQ in the germline V gene (reference sequence). V was pared by 5 bases and J by 7 bases, with 12 bases between. For the CDR3, the DNA is TGTGCCAGCAGCCGCTACGGGAGTGAGCAGTACTTC. Its protein is CASSRYGSEQYF.

The rearrangement links TRBV5-4 to TRBJ2-1, with TRBD2 matching over 11 bases. Losses at the gene ends were 3 bases for V and 8 bases for J; bases not matched to a gene: 7. Germline CDR1 SGHNT, CDR2 YYREEE (reference sequence). The CDR3 is 15 amino acids. CDR3 protein: CASSSQLAGGDEQFF. CDR3 DNA sequence: TGTGCCAGCAGCTCCCAGCTAGCGGGGGGTGATGAGCAGTTCTTC.

The chain has TRBV5-1 and TRBJ1-5; weak D call: TRBD1 (6 bases). The V end was cut by 1 base, the J end by 3 bases, with 11 bases between. This CDR3 is 15 amino acids long. Germline lookup yields CDR1 SGHRS and CDR2 YFSETQ. The CDR3 spells CASSLYAGANQPQHF. The CDR3 DNA is TGCGCCAGCAGCTTGTATGCGGGGGCCAATCAGCCCCAGCATTTT.

In this sample, this clone turned up once. Other DNA sequences in this specimen translate into the identical CDR3. The V and J genes are TRBV7-9 and TRBJ2-5; the D gene is possibly TRBD1 (5 bases). Trimming took off 0 bases at V and 1 base at J, with 6 bases between the two ends. Germline CDR1 is SEHNR and CDR2 is FQNEAQ (reference sequence). The CDR3 is 14 residues long. The CDR3 is CASSLAGAQETQYF. DNA for the CDR3: TGTGCCAGCAGCTTAGCAGGGGCCCAAGAGACCCAGTACTTC. Looking up the rest from reference TRBV7-9 and TRBJ2-5 gives the full variable domain: DTGVSQNPRHKITKRGQNVTFRCDPISEHNRLYWYRQTLGQGPEFLTYFQNEAQLEKSRLLSDRFSAERPKGSFSTLEIQRTEQGDSAMYLCASSLAGAQETQYFGPGTRLLVL.

The chain couples TRBV28 to TRBJ2-1; TRBD1 matches 7 bases. Germline trimming cut 6 bases from V and 3 bases from J; bases unmatched to any gene: 5. The CDR3 has 14 residues. Germline lookup yields CDR1 MDHEN and CDR2 SYDVKM. CDR3 coding DNA: TGTGCCAGCAGGCCTACAGGGGTCTACAATGAGCAGTTCTTC. It translates to CASRPTGVYNEQFF.

The rearrangement joins TRBV27 to TRBJ2-6; 9 positions agree with TRBD1. The length of the CDR3 is 19 residues. Germline CDR1 is MNHEY and CDR2 is SMNVEV (reference sequence). V was clipped by 3 bases and J by 0 bases; unmatched bases: 9. CDR3: CASSLTPGQGLSGANVLTF. The CDR3 nucleotides read TGTGCCAGCAGTTTGACGCCGGGACAGGGACTCTCTGGGGCCAACGTCCTGACTTTC.